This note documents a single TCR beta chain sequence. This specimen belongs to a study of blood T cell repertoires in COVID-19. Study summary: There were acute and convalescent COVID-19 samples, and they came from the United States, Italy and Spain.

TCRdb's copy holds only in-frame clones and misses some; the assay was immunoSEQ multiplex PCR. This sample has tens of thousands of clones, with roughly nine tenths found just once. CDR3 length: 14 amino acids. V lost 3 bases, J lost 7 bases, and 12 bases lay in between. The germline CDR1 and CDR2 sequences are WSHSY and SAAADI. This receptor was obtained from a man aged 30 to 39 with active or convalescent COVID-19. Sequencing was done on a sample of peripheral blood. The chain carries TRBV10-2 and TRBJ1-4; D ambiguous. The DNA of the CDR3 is TGCGCCAGCAGTGATAGAGGAGAGGGTGAAAAACTGTTTTTT. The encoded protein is CASSDRGEGEKLFF.